One and the same sample provided the 27 T cell receptor beta chains below, sequenced in a study of blood T cell repertoires in COVID-19 (TCRdb year 2020). The protocol used for the library was the immunoSEQ multiplex PCR assay. In its TCRdb copy, this immuneACCESS table keeps in-frame sequences only and misses some clones. Where compared with another copy, unresolved V genes explain less than half of these, and the others have no known cause. This sample lists about 100,000 clones; 80% to 95% were detected once. Over 1% of the sample is held by the ten biggest clonotypes. The material sequenced was peripheral blood. The receptors stem from a woman aged 25 to 39 with acute or convalescent COVID-19.

This chain joins TRBV10-3 and TRBJ2-7, with 10 bases that match TRBD2. This CDR3 contains 14 residues. CDR1 is ENHRY, CDR2 SYGVKD, per germline. V trimming: 5 bases; J trimming: 2 bases; junction bases outside the gene matches: 3. CDR3 in DNA: TGTGCCATCAGTTTAGCGGGAGGTCCCTACGAGCAGTACTTC. Amino acids: CAISLAGGPYEQYF.

V is TRBV19 and J is TRBJ2-3, with 8 bases fitting TRBD1. J lost 2 bases, V lost 3 bases, and 7 bases had no gene match. This CDR3 is built from 16 residues. CDR1 is LNHDA, CDR2 SQIVND, per germline (reference sequence). The CDR3 nucleotides are TGTGCCAGTAGTATTAGTGGGACAGGCCCCACAGATACGCAGTATTTT. Translating gives CASSISGTGPTDTQYF.

This clone was found once. The chain combines TRBV2 with TRBJ1-1; unclear D gene. Germline lookup yields CDR1 SNHLY and CDR2 FYNNEI. Trimming shortened V by 7 bases and J by 7 bases, and 10 bases separated the two germline ends. The CDR3 runs 11 residues. CDR3 residues: CASTRGGEAFF. For the CDR3, the DNA is TGTGCCAGCACCCGAGGAGGTGAAGCTTTCTTT.

The J gene is TRBJ2-7, the V gene TRBV6-5, with 10 bases that match TRBD1. This CDR3 is 15 amino acids long. The trim removed 0 bases at V and 5 bases at J, leaving 4 bases unmatched. CDR1 is MNHEY and CDR2 is SVGAGI in the germline V gene. The CDR3 reads CASSYSGQGFNEQYF. The CDR3 DNA follows: TGTGCCAGCAGTTACTCGGGACAGGGGTTCAACGAGCAGTACTTC.

This clone showed up just once. The V call is TRBV6-5, the J call TRBJ1-3; perhaps TRBD1 as D (5 bases). V gave up 4 bases and J gave up 0 bases, with 10 bases separating them. The CDR3 covers 15 residues. CDR1 is MNHEY and CDR2 is SVGAGI in the germline V gene. Here the CDR3 reads CASSSGQGSGNTIYF. The CDR3 DNA follows: TGTGCCAGCAGTTCCGGACAAGGCTCTGGAAACACCATATATTTT.

V gene TRBV6-5 combines with J gene TRBJ1-2, with TRBD1 matching 9 bases. V shed 7 bases, J shed 4 bases, and the junction held 7 bases outside the gene matches. Looked up from germline, CDR1 is MNHEY and CDR2 is SVGAGI. The length of the CDR3 is 14 residues. As DNA, the CDR3 is TGTGCCAGCACAACGGGACAGGGTGGCTATGGCTACACCTTC. It codes for CASTTGQGGYGYTF.

This rearrangement joins TRBV4-2 to TRBJ1-1; no definite D call. This CDR3 contains 13 residues. Germline V gene data show CDR1 as LGHNA and CDR2 as YNFKEQ. V was shortened by 1 base and J by 6 bases, with 9 bases between the two germline ends. The chain's CDR3 is CASSQAVVAEAFF. CDR3 DNA: TGTGCCAGCAGCCAAGCCGTGGTAGCTGAAGCTTTCTTT.

The chain employs TRBV5-1 and TRBJ2-1; possibly TRBD1 for D (6 bases). From germline, CDR1 is SGHRS and CDR2 YFSETQ. Trimming shortened V by 9 bases and J by 6 bases, and 19 bases separated the two germline ends. The length of the CDR3 is 14 residues. The CDR3 here is CATIGDRPGNEQFF. The DNA for the CDR3 is TGCGCCACCATAGGAGACAGGCCTGGCAATGAGCAGTTCTTC.

The chain combines TRBV7-2 with TRBJ1-3, with a weak D call TRBD1 (5 bases). V shed 5 bases and J shed 0 bases, with 17 bases lying between them. CDR1 and CDR2 (germline): SGHTA, FQGNSA. The CDR3 length is 17 residues. The CDR3 here is CASSPASGTPSGNTIYF. As DNA, the CDR3 is TGTGCCAGCAGCCCCGCGTCGGGGACTCCCTCTGGAAACACCATATATTTT.

CDR3 nucleotides: TGTGCCAGTACCACGGGGGTCGTTAACACTGAAGCTTTCTTT. The encoded protein is CASTTGVVNTEAFF. The rearrangement uses TRBV19 and TRBJ1-1; the D gene is possibly TRBD1 (5 bases). Trimming cost V 7 bases and J 2 bases, with 14 bases left between them. The CDR3 has 14 residues. CDR1 is LNHDA and CDR2 is SQIVND in the germline V gene (reference sequence).

A remark on this clone: One end of the junction fails to match germline, which may point to a read error. CDR3 loop: CASSKGLAGGRLNF. CDR3 nucleotide sequence: TGTGCCAGTAGCAAGGGACTAGCGGGGGGGCGTCTAAACTTC. The rearrangement joins TRBV19 to TRBJ2-4; 16 positions match TRBD2. The CDR3 sequence is 14 residues long. The germline V gene encodes CDR1 LNHDA and CDR2 SQIVND (reference sequence).

Here the CDR3 reads CARGKTGQVNTEAFF. For the CDR3, the DNA is TGTGCCAGGGGAAAAACGGGACAGGTGAACACTGAAGCTTTCTTT. The chain combines TRBV2 with TRBJ1-1; 8 nucleotides align to TRBD1. Trimming removed 9 bases from V and 0 bases from J; junction bases left unmatched: 9. Looked up from germline, CDR1 is SNHLY and CDR2 is FYNNEI. The CDR3 length is 15 residues.

This clone was observed once. The gene calls are TRBV3-1 (or the pseudogene TRBV3-2) and TRBJ1-1; D is perhaps TRBD1 (6 bases). This CDR3 is 14 amino acids long. V was pared by 4 bases and J by 2 bases, with 11 bases between. Germline V gene data show CDR1 as LGHDT and CDR2 as YNNKEL (reference sequence). CDR3 loop: CASSLQGGNTEAFF. In nucleotides, the CDR3 is TGTGCCAGCAGCCTACAGGGTGGAAACACTGAAGCTTTCTTT.

V and J are TRBV2 and TRBJ2-7; TRBD2 agrees at 10 bases. The V gene's germline CDR1 is SNHLY and CDR2 FYNNEI. The CDR3 runs 15 residues. V was clipped by 7 bases and J by 5 bases; unmatched bases: 11. This CDR3 reads CASKAAAGGYHEQYF. CDR3 nucleotide sequence: TGTGCCAGCAAAGCGGCAGCGGGAGGGTACCACGAGCAGTACTTC.

The rearrangement links TRBV11-2 to TRBJ2-7; 7 bases are a match to TRBD1. CDR1 and CDR2 (germline): SGHAT, FQNNGV. V was pared by 0 bases and J by 4 bases, with 12 bases of the junction left unmatched. The CDR3 loop spans 17 amino acids. The CDR3 sequence: CASSLEETGSYPYEQYF. CDR3 nucleotides: TGTGCCAGCAGCTTAGAGGAGACAGGGTCTTATCCATACGAGCAGTACTTC. The variable domain in full, completed from reference TRBV11-2 and TRBJ2-7, reads EAGVAQSPRYKIIEKRQSVAFWCNPISGHATLYWYQQILGQGPKLLIQFQNNGVVDDSQLPKDRFSAERLKGVDSTLKIQPAKLEDSAVYLCASSLEETGSYPYEQYFGPGTRLTVT.

The chain links TRBV9 to TRBJ1-1; D is unclear. The V end was cut by 3 bases, the J end by 7 bases, with 13 bases between. CDR1 and CDR2 from the germline V gene are SGDLS and YYNGEE. The CDR3 consists of 13 residues. CDR3 nucleotides: TGTGCCAGCAGCGCGGACCTGGAGGGTGAAGCTTTCTTT. It codes for CASSADLEGEAFF.

This chain links TRBV9 with TRBJ1-2; D may be TRBD1 (5 bases). Trimming pared 3 bases from V and 4 bases from J, leaving 10 bases between. Germline loops: CDR1 SGDLS, CDR2 YYNGEE. This CDR3 has 13 residues. CDR3 nucleotides: TGTGCCAGCAGCGCGCGGGGGACCTATGGCTACACCTTC. It translates to CASSARGTYGYTF.

V usage is TRBV4-1 and J usage is TRBJ1-6, with a possible D match to TRBD1 (5 bases). V shed 1 base and J shed 0 bases, with 13 bases lying between them. The length of the CDR3 is 18 residues. From germline, CDR1 is MGHRA and CDR2 YSYEKL. CDR3 sequence: CASSQAGLQSSYNSPLHF. CDR3 nucleotides: TGCGCCAGCAGCCAAGCAGGGCTTCAGAGCTCCTATAATTCACCCCTCCACTTT.

Only one count was recorded for this clone. The rearrangement joins TRBV5-5 to TRBJ2-3; the match to TRBD2 covers 12 bases. Germline values: CDR1 SGHKS, CDR2 YYEKEE (reference sequence). V lost 2 bases to trimming and J lost 5 bases; unmatched junction nucleotides: 3. CDR3 length equals 15 residues. DNA of the CDR3: TGTGCCAGCAGCTTTACTAGCGGGGGGAGAGATACGCAGTATTTT. Translation gives CASSFTSGGRDTQYF.

The CDR3, as DNA: TGTGCCAGCAGCTTAGTTGCAGGATACTCCTACGAGCAGTACTTC. Protein product: CASSLVAGYSYEQYF. This chain uses TRBV7-6 with TRBJ2-7, with no clear D. Germline CDR1 SGHVS, CDR2 FNYEAQ. CDR3 length: 15 amino acids. V dropped 1 base and J dropped 0 bases, with 10 bases sitting between them.

V is TRBV10-2 and J is TRBJ2-1, with D uncertain. Germline V gene lookup returns CDR1 WSHSY and CDR2 SAAADI. This CDR3 has 12 residues. V was cut by 2 bases and J by 8 bases, with 7 bases left in between. The CDR3 reads CASSEMSDEQFF. The CDR3 DNA is TGCGCCAGCAGTGAGATGTCGGATGAGCAGTTCTTC.

The V and J genes are TRBV4-1 and TRBJ2-5; D may be TRBD2 (5 bases). With 1 base removed from V and 7 bases from J, the gap between germline ends came to 16 bases. From germline, CDR1 is MGHRA and CDR2 YSYEKL. The CDR3 spans 15 residues. The CDR3, as DNA: TGCGCCAGCAGCCAAGGAGGACGCCGGGCGGGGACCCAGTACTTC. Amino acids: CASSQGGRRAGTQYF.

The gene calls are TRBV2 and TRBJ1-3; D is perhaps TRBD1 (5 bases). The CDR3 extends over 15 amino acids. In germline, CDR1 is SNHLY, CDR2 FYNNEI. V was pared by 3 bases and J by 3 bases, with 12 bases between. The CDR3 protein is CASSEIGGSGNTIYF. In nucleotides, the CDR3 is TGTGCCAGCAGTGAGATCGGGGGTAGTGGAAACACCATATATTTT.

The chain carries TRBV9 and TRBJ1-2; possible D gene TRBD1, 6 bases. V lost 4 bases, J lost 4 bases, and 14 bases lay in between. Germline assignment: CDR1 SGDLS and CDR2 YYNGEE. CDR3 length: 14 residues. In DNA form, the CDR3 reads TGTGCCAGCAGCCGACAGGCATCCTTCTATGGCTACACCTTC. Its translation is CASSRQASFYGYTF.

This chain uses TRBV5-1 with TRBJ2-5; TRBD2 agrees at 8 bases. The CDR3 is made up of 14 amino acids. Germline CDR1 reads SGHRS; CDR2 reads YFSETQ. V gave up 6 bases and J gave up 4 bases; unmatched junction bases: 8. This CDR3 reads CASKSTGGVETQYF. In DNA, the CDR3 is TGCGCCAGCAAATCGACGGGAGGGGTAGAGACCCAGTACTTC.

The chain uses TRBV5-6 and TRBJ1-1; D is unresolved. The CDR3 has 12 residues. Germline loops: CDR1 SGHDT, CDR2 YYEEEE. Trimming removed 4 bases from V and 7 bases from J, with 11 bases in between. The CDR3 coding sequence is TGTGCCAGCAGCCCTCGACGCGGTGAAGCTTTCTTT. Encoded protein: CASSPRRGEAFF. The variable domain in full, completed from reference TRBV5-6 and TRBJ1-1, reads DAGVTQSPTHLIKTRGQQVTLRCSPKSGHDTVSWYQQALGQGPQFIFQYYEEEERQRGNFPDRFSGHQFPNYSSELNVNALLLGDSALYLCASSPRRGEAFFGQGTRLTVV.

The rearrangement uses TRBV15 and TRBJ2-2; TRBD1 matches at 10 bases. J gave up 5 bases and V 5 bases, and 2 bases lay outside the gene matches. Germline loops: CDR1 LNHNV, CDR2 YYDKDF (reference sequence). The CDR3 has 14 amino acids. CDR3 sequence (DNA): TGTGCCACCAGCTCGGACAGGGGGACCGGGGAGCTGTTTTTT. It translates to CATSSDRGTGELFF.